Each of the 17 T cell receptor beta chains below was sequenced from the same sample in a study of T-cell reconstitution after alpha-beta-depleted transplantation in children. Unique molecular identifiers were built into the TCRbeta library. TCRdb redid the calling of the PCR reads with MiXCR, one entry per CDR3 protein. The top ten hold over 4.5% of the sample, which has approximately 400,000 distinct CDR3 sequences, around 9.9% seen once. Source: PBMCs from the stem cell graft donor, taken from the stem cell graft. Receptor source: a human donor who donated a stem cell graft to a child with acute myeloid leukemia.

This clonotype was seen more than once but under ten times. The chain couples TRBV20-1 to TRBJ2-7; possibly TRBD1 or TRBD2 for D (5 bases each). The CDR3 has 13 amino acids. CDR1 is DFQATT and CDR2 is SNEGSKA in the germline V gene (reference sequence). The germline V and J ends were trimmed by 5 bases and 0 bases, with 11 bases remaining between them. The CDR3 protein is CSAQGTDSYEQYV. In nucleotides, the CDR3 is TGCAGTGCTCAAGGGACCGACTCCTACGAGCAGTACGTC.

This clonotype was counted between two and nine times. The rearrangement uses TRBV20-1 and TRBJ1-6, with D possibly matching TRBD1 (6 bases). With 3 bases removed from V and 0 bases from J, the gap between germline ends came to 12 bases. Germline CDR1 is DFQATT and CDR2 is SNEGSKA (reference sequence). The CDR3 covers 16 residues. CDR3 sequence reads: CSASSPRGSYNSPLHF. As DNA, the CDR3 is TGCAGTGCTAGTTCCCCCAGGGGCTCCTATAATTCACCCCTCCACTTT.

The CDR3 loop is CASGQGASATEAFF. The CDR3 DNA reads as TGTGCCAGCGGACAGGGGGCGTCGGCGACTGAAGCTTTCTTT. The gene calls are TRBV2 and TRBJ1-1, with 11 positions matching TRBD1. The CDR3 runs 14 residues. Germline-derived CDR1 and CDR2 are SNHLY and FYNNEI. J lost 5 bases, V lost 8 bases, and 7 bases had no gene match.

This clonotype turned up a few times. The rearrangement links TRBV11-2 to TRBJ2-2, with 9 bases fitting TRBD2. The CDR3 has 18 residues. Germline values: CDR1 SGHAT, CDR2 FQNNGV. V was pared by 2 bases and J by 7 bases, with 14 bases of the junction left unmatched. This CDR3 is CASSLFPSGELSVGELFF. The CDR3 nucleotides read TGTGCCAGCAGCTTATTCCCTAGCGGGGAACTTTCCGTCGGGGAGCTGTTTTTT. The full variable domain, its missing parts supplied by reference TRBV11-2 and TRBJ2-2, is EAGVAQSPRYKIIEKRQSVAFWCNPISGHATLYWYQQILGQGPKLLIQFQNNGVVDDSQLPKDRFSAERLKGVDSTLKIQPAKLEDSAVYLCASSLFPSGELSVGELFFGEGSRLTVL.

The chain couples TRBV7-9 to TRBJ2-1; D is unclear. The CDR3 is made up of 16 amino acids. Trimming left V 6 bases short and J 0 bases short, with 15 bases between. Germline V lookup: CDR1 SEHNR, CDR2 FQNEAQ (reference sequence). CDR3: CASSPVSSSSYNEQFF. In DNA form, the CDR3 reads TGTGCCAGCAGTCCAGTGTCTTCGAGCTCCTACAATGAGCAGTTCTTC.

The sample holds many counts of this clonotype. V and J are TRBV20-1 and TRBJ2-3, with D perhaps given as TRBD1 or TRBD2 (5 bases each). Germline assignment: CDR1 DFQATT and CDR2 SNEGSKA (reference sequence). Trimming stripped 4 bases from V and 6 bases from J, with 20 bases between. There are 15 residues in the CDR3. The CDR3 protein is CSATPGTFSTDTQYF. The CDR3 region has the DNA TGCAGTGCTACGCCCGGGACCTTCTCAACGGATACGCAGTATTTT.

This chain uses TRBV7-2 with TRBJ1-3; D may be TRBD1 (6 bases). The germline V and J ends were trimmed by 0 bases and 4 bases, with 10 bases remaining between them. CDR1 is SGHTA and CDR2 is FQGNSA in the germline V gene. This CDR3 comprises 15 residues. The DNA of the CDR3 is TGTGCCAGCAGCTTAGCGCCGGGACAAGGAAACACCATATATTTT. Protein product: CASSLAPGQGNTIYF. The whole variable domain, remainder taken from reference TRBV7-2 and TRBJ1-3, is GAGVSQSPSNKVTEKGKDVELRCDPISGHTALYWYRQSLGQGLEFLIYFQGNSAPDKSGLPSDRFSAERTGGSVSTLTIQRTQQEDSAVYLCASSLAPGQGNTIYFGEGSWLTVV.

Only a few counts were recorded for this clonotype. The CDR3 loop reads CSAGGRTGELFF. The CDR3 nucleotides are TGCAGTGCTGGGGGGCGTACCGGGGAGCTGTTTTTT. The rearrangement links TRBV20-1 to TRBJ2-2; the D call may be TRBD1 or TRBD2 (6 bases each). Germline values: CDR1 DFQATT, CDR2 SNEGSKA (reference sequence). The CDR3 runs to 12 residues. V lost 5 bases and J lost 5, with 9 bases in between.

The gene calls are TRBV10-3 and TRBJ2-5, with 13 nucleotides matching TRBD2. The CDR3 consists of 16 residues. CDR1 is ENHRY, CDR2 SYGVKD, per germline. V shed 9 bases, J shed 5 bases, and the junction held 12 bases outside the gene matches. This CDR3 is CAMSTTSGGAHETQYF. DNA for the CDR3: TGTGCCATGAGCACTACTAGCGGGGGGGCTCATGAGACCCAGTACTTC.

This chain joins TRBV20-1 and TRBJ2-3; D not certain. CDR3 size: 14 residues. CDR1 DFQATT and CDR2 SNEGSKA come from the germline V gene (reference sequence). The ends were cut back, 5 bases at V and 0 bases at J, with 12 bases in the middle. In nucleotides, the CDR3 is TGCAGTGCTCAACCAGCGTCTAGCACAGATACGCAGTATTTT. As protein: CSAQPASSTDTQYF.

A word on this clonotype: With a much larger clone just one base away, this may be a read error. No conserved phenylalanine or tryptophan ends this CDR3, so it is likely a read error. This chain links TRBV29-1 with TRBJ1-2, with no clear D. The CDR3 contains 10 residues. CDR1 is SQVTM and CDR2 is ANQGSEA in the germline V gene. V lost 5 bases and J 8 bases, leaving 9 bases between the germline ends. In DNA form, the CDR3 reads TGCAGCGTTTTCTTGGGGGGCTACACCTTG. Translated, it gives CSVFLGGYTL.

The V call is TRBV5-1, the J call TRBJ2-5; D is possibly TRBD1 (6 bases). V lost 4 bases and J 5 bases, leaving 15 bases between the germline ends. Germline values: CDR1 SGHRS, CDR2 YFSETQ. The CDR3 spans 14 residues. CDR3 loop: CASSVPTGMETQYF. The CDR3, as DNA: TGCGCCAGCAGCGTCCCCACAGGGATGGAGACCCAGTACTTC.

Ten or more counts support this clonotype. CDR3 in DNA: TGTGCCAGCAGCTTAAACGGGGCTGGCTATGGCTACACCTTC. As protein: CASSLNGAGYGYTF. The chain joins TRBV7-3 to TRBJ1-2, with D possibly TRBD1 on 5 matching bases. The germline V gene has CDR1 SGHTA and CDR2 FQGTGA. The CDR3 contains 14 residues. Trimming removed 1 base from V and 4 bases from J, with 10 bases in between.

Comment on this clonotype: A junction end diverges from the germline sequence, so it may reflect a read error. The CDR3 nucleotides read TGTGCCAGCACCGTAGGCGGACAGTACTACGAGCAGTACTTC. Translating gives CASTVGGQYYEQYF. The chain carries TRBV9 and TRBJ2-7; a weak D match, TRBD1 (6 bases). Germline assignment: CDR1 SGDLS and CDR2 YYNGEE. CDR3 length: 14 amino acids.

This clonotype was observed a few times. J is TRBJ2-1 and V is TRBV12-3 or TRBV12-4, with a tentative D call TRBD2 (7 bases). V was pared by 8 bases and J by 3 bases, with 17 bases between. The CDR3 runs 15 residues. For the CDR3, the DNA is TGTGCCAGCGCAGGAGGGGGGGGCCTCTACAATGAGCAGTTCTTC. This codes for CASAGGGGLYNEQFF.

The V and J genes are TRBV2 and TRBJ2-5; D perhaps matches TRBD2 (5 bases). The length of the CDR3 is 12 residues. V was pared by 7 bases and J by 5 bases, with 11 bases between. Per germline, CDR1 SNHLY and CDR2 FYNNEI. CDR3 sequence: CASTRGDETQYF. For the CDR3, the DNA is TGTGCCAGCACCCGGGGTGACGAGACCCAGTACTTC.

This clonotype was found many times. The gene calls are TRBV5-1 and TRBJ2-5, with D unresolved. Germline CDR1 is SGHRS and CDR2 is YFSETQ. V was cut by 1 base and J by 1 base, with 5 bases left in between. This CDR3 has 13 amino acids. Written as DNA, the CDR3 is TGCGCCAGCAGCTTGAATGGCCAAGAGACCCAGTACTTC. Translation: CASSLNGQETQYF.